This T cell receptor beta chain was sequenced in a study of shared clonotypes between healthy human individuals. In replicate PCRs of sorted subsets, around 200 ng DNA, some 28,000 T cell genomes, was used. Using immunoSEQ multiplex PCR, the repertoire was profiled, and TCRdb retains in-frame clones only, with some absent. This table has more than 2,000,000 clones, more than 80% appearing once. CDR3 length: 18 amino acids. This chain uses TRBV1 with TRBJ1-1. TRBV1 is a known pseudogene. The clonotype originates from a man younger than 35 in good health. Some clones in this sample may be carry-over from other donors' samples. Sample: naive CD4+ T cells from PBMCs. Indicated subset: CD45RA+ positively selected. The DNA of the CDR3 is TGCACCAGCAGCCAATCCCTACCCCGGACGGATTTGAACACTGAAGCTTTCTTT. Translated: CTSSQSLPRTDLNTEAFF.